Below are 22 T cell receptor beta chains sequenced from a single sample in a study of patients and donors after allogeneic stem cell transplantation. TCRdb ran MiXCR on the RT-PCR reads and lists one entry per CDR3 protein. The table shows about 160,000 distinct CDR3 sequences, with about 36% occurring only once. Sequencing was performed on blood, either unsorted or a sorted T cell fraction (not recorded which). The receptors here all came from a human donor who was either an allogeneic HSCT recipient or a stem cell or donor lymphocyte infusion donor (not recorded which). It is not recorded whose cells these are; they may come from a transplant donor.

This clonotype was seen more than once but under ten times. The CDR3, as DNA: TGTGCCAGCAGCTTGGGCCTGTCCTACAATGAGCAGTTCTTC. Translated, it gives CASSLGLSYNEQFF. The rearrangement uses TRBV5-6 and TRBJ2-1; no clear D gene. Per germline, CDR1 SGHDT and CDR2 YYEEEE. The CDR3 loop spans 14 amino acids. Trimming took off 0 bases at V and 1 base at J, with 5 bases between the two ends.

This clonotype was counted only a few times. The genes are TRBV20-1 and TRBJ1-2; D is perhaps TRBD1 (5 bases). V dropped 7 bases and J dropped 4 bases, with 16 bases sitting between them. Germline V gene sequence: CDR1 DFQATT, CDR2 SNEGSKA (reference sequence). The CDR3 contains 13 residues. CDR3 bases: TGCAGTGGGGTTAAGGAGGGGAGCTATGGCTACACCTTC. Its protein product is CSGVKEGSYGYTF.

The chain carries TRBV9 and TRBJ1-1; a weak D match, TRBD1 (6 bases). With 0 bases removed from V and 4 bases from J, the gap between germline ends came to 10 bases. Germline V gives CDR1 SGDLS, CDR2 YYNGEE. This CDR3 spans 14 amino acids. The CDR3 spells CASSVAGDGTEAFF. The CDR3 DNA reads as TGTGCCAGCAGCGTAGCAGGGGATGGCACTGAAGCTTTCTTT.

The CDR3 sequence is CATRTSSPLHF. CDR3 bases: TGTGCCACCCGGACATCTTCACCCCTCCACTTT. V usage is TRBV6-2 or TRBV6-3 and J usage is TRBJ1-6, with D tentatively TRBD1 (5 bases). There are 11 residues in the CDR3. Germline assignment: CDR1 MNHEY and CDR2 SVGEGT. With 10 bases removed from V and 9 bases from J, the gap between germline ends came to 10 bases.

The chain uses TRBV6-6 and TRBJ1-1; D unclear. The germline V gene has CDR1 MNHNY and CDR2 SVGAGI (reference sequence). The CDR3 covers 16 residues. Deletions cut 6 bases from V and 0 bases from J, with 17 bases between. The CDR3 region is CASSPSSHSLNTEAFF. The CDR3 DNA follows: TGTGCCAGCAGCCCAAGTTCGCACAGCTTGAACACTGAAGCTTTCTTT.

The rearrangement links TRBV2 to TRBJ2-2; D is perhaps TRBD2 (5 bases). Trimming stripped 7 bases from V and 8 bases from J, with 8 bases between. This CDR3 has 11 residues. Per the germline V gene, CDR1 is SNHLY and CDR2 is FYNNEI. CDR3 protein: CASTGEGELFF. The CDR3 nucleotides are TGTGCCAGCACCGGGGAGGGGGAGCTGTTTTTT.

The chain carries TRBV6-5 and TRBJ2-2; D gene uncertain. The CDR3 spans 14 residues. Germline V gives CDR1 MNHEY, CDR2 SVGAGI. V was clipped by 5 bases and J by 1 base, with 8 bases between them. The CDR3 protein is CASSREVNTGELFF. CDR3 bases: TGTGCCAGCAGTCGCGAGGTGAACACCGGGGAGCTGTTTTTT.

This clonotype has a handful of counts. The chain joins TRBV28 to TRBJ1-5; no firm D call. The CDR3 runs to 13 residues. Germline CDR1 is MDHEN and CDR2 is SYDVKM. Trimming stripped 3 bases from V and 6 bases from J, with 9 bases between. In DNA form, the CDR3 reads TGTGCCAGCAGTTTCCTCAATACTCAGCCCCAGCATTTT. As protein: CASSFLNTQPQHF. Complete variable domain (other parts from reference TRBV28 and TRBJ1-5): DVKVTQSSRYLVKRTGEKVFLECVQDMDHENMFWYRQDPGLGLRLIYFSYDVKMKEKGDIPEGYSVSREKKERFSLILESASTNQTSMYLCASSFLNTQPQHFGDGTRLSIL.

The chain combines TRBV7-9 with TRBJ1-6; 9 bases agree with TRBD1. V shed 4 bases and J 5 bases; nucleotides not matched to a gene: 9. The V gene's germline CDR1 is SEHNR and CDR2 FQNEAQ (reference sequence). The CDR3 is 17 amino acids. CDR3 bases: TGTGCCAGCAGCTCCTACGGGACAGGGAAACATAATTCACCCCTCCACTTT. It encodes CASSSYGTGKHNSPLHF.

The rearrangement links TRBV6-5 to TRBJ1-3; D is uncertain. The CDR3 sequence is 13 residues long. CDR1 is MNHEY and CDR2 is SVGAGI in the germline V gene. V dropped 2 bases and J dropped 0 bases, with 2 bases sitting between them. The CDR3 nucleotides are TGTGCCAGCAGTTACGTCTCTGGAAACACCATATATTTT. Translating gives CASSYVSGNTIYF.

The CDR3 spells CASSEPSGGASTDTQYF. CDR3 nucleotides: TGTGCCAGCAGCGAGCCTAGCGGGGGAGCTAGCACAGATACGCAGTATTTT. This rearrangement joins TRBV6-1 to TRBJ2-3, with 10 bases aligning to TRBD2. J gave up 0 bases and V 6 bases, and 9 bases lay outside the gene matches. Per germline, CDR1 MNHNS and CDR2 SASEGT. The CDR3 is made up of 17 amino acids.

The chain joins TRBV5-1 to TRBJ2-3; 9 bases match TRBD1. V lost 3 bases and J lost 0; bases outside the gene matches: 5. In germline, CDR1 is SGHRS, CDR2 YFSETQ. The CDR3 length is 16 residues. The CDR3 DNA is TGCGCCAGCAGCTCCGGGGGGACAGGGAGCACAGATACGCAGTATTTT. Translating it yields CASSSGGTGSTDTQYF.

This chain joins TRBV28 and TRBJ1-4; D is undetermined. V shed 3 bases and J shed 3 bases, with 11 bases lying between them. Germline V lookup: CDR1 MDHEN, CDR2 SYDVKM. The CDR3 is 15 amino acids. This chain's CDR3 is CASSFAGSSNEKLFF. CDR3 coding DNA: TGTGCCAGCAGTTTCGCCGGTTCCTCTAATGAAAAACTGTTTTTT.

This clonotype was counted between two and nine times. Written as DNA, the CDR3 is TGTGCCAGCAGTTTGGCGGGAAAACTGTTTTTT. Amino acids: CASSLAGKLFF. The rearrangement joins TRBV12-3 or TRBV12-4 to TRBJ1-4, with D unresolved. There are 11 residues in the CDR3. The ends were cut back, 3 bases at V and 10 bases at J, with 6 bases in the middle.

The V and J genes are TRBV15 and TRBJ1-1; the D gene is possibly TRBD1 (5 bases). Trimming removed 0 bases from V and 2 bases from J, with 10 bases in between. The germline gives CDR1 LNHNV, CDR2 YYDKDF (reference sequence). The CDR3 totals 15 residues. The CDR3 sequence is CATSRDLGTNTEAFF. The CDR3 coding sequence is TGTGCCACCAGCAGAGATCTCGGGACCAACACTGAAGCTTTCTTT.

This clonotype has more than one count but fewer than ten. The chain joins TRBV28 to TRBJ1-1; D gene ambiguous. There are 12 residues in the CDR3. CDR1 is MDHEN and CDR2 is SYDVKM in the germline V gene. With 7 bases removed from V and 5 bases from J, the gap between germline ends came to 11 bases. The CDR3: CASKDRETEAFF. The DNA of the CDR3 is TGTGCCAGCAAGGACCGGGAAACTGAAGCTTTCTTT.

The CDR3 region has the DNA TGCAGCGTCCCAGGGAATGAGCAGTTCTTC. Its translation: CSVPGNEQFF. The chain joins TRBV29-1 to TRBJ2-1; maybe TRBD1 (5 bases). Germline V gene data show CDR1 as SQVTM and CDR2 as ANQGSEA. This CDR3 has 10 amino acids. The V gene lost 6 bases and the J gene lost 7 bases, with 7 bases spanning the gap.

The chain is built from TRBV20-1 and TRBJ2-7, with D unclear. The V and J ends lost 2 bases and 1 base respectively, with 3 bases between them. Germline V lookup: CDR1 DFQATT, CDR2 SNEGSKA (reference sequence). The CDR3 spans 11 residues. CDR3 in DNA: TGCAGTGCTAGACGATCCTACGAGCAGTACTTC. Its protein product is CSARRSYEQYF.

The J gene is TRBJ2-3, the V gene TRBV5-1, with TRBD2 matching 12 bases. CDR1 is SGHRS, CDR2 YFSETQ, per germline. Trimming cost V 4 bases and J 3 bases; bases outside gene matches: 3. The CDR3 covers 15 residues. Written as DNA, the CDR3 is TGCGCCAGCAGCCCGACTAGCGGGGGTACAGATACGCAGTATTTT. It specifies CASSPTSGGTDTQYF.

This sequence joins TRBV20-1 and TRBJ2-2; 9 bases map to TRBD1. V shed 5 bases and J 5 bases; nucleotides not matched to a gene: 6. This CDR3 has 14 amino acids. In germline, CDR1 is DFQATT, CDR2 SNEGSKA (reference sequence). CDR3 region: CSAAQGAATGELFF. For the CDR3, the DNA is TGCAGTGCTGCACAGGGGGCGGCGACCGGGGAGCTGTTTTTT.

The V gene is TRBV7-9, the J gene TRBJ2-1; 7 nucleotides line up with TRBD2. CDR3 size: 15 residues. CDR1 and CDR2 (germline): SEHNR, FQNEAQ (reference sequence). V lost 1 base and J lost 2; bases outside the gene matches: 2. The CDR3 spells CASSLGGGAYNEQFF. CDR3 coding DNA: TGTGCCAGCAGCTTAGGTGGGGGGGCCTACAATGAGCAGTTCTTC. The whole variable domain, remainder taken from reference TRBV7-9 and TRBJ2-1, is DTGVSQNPRHKITKRGQNVTFRCDPISEHNRLYWYRQTLGQGPEFLTYFQNEAQLEKSRLLSDRFSAERPKGSFSTLEIQRTEQGDSAMYLCASSLGGGAYNEQFFGPGTRLTVL.

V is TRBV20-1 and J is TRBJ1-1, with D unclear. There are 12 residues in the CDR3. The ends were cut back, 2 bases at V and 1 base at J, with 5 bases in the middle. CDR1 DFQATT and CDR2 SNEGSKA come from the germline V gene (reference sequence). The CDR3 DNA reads TGCAGTGCTAGATGGGGGAACACTGAAGCTTTCTTT. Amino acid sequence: CSARWGNTEAFF.